A selection of T cell receptor beta chains follows, all from one sample in a study of memory CD4+ T cells and cytomegalovirus serostatus. The protocol was immunoSEQ multiplex PCR, while the TCRdb copy is restricted to in-frame clones and leaves out a portion. The table has roughly 49,000 clones, about 73% seen once. Sequenced material: memory CD4+ T cells from blood. Receptors originate from an adult in good health and CMV-seronegative. The CDR3 runs from the conserved cysteine through the conserved F or W. The D gene is left open where the match is weak. Clone size is not always given. Where it is, it says once, few, many or a class for expanded clones.

d_gene	abundance	v_gene	j_gene	CDR3aa	CDR3nt
NA	NA	TRBV7-8	TRBJ1-1	CASSQERAGISMNTEAFF	TGTGCCAGCAGCCAGGAGAGGGCAGGGATATCTATGAACACTGAAGCTTTCTTT
NA	NA	TRBV7-9	TRBJ1-2	CASSLEGIGYTF	TGTGCCAGCAGCTTGGAAGGGATTGGCTACACCTTC
NA	once	TRBV7-2	TRBJ1-2	CASSPAAGGYTF	TGTGCCAGCAGTCCCGCTGCGGGTGGCTACACCTTC
NA	NA	TRBV5-8	TRBJ1-2	CASSGTTYQGGYTF	TGTGCCAGCAGCGGGACCACGTACCAGGGCGGCTACACCTTC
NA	NA	TRBV15	TRBJ1-2	CATSRGSPANYGYTF	TGTGCCACCAGCAGAGGAAGCCCTGCTAACTATGGCTACACCTTC
TRBD1	NA	TRBV19	TRBJ2-3	CASSLTGYTDTQYF	TGTGCCAGTAGCCTGACAGGGTACACAGATACGCAGTATTTT
TRBD2	NA	TRBV30	TRBJ2-3	CAWSVPAGVTDTQYF	TGTGCCTGGAGTGTACCCGCGGGGGTCACAGATACGCAGTATTTT
TRBD1	NA	TRBV27	TRBJ2-3	CASTRDRSFTDTQYF	TGTGCCAGCACCCGGGACAGATCTTTCACAGATACGCAGTATTTT
TRBD2	NA	TRBV19	TRBJ2-3	CASSTLAASTDTQYF	TGTGCCAGTAGTACTCTAGCGGCCTCCACAGATACGCAGTATTTT
TRBD2	NA	TRBV18	TRBJ2-1	CASSPGLAGEQFF	TGTGCCAGCTCACCGGGACTAGCGGGGGAGCAGTTCTTC
NA	NA	TRBV5-4	TRBJ2-7	CASSGGRGEYEQYF	TGTGCCAGCAGCGGAGGACGAGGGGAATACGAGCAGTACTTC
NA	medium-sized	TRBV7-7	TRBJ2-2	CASRETGNTGELFF	TGTGCCAGCCGTGAGACAGGGAACACCGGGGAGCTGTTTTTT
TRBD1	NA	TRBV7-7	TRBJ2-3	CASSRTGGRGDTQYF	TGTGCCAGCAGTCGTACAGGGGGCAGGGGGGATACGCAGTATTTT
NA	NA	TRBV7-2	TRBJ2-5	CASSPTGEETQYF	TGTGCCAGCAGCCCCACGGGGGAGGAGACCCAGTACTTC
TRBD1	NA	TRBV2	TRBJ2-1	CASGTVYNEQFF	TGTGCCAGCGGGACAGTATACAATGAGCAGTTCTTC
NA	NA	TRBV28	TRBJ1-4	CASRKGLANEKLFF	TGTGCCAGCAGGAAGGGGTTAGCTAATGAAAAACTGTTTTTT
NA	NA	TRBV6-1	TRBJ1-1	CASNEENDDTEAFF	TGTGCCAGCAATGAGGAGAACGACGACACTGAAGCTTTCTTT
NA	NA	TRBV27	TRBJ1-2	CASSLSSGYVYGYTF	TGTGCCAGCAGTTTATCATCCGGGTACGTCTATGGCTACACCTTC
NA	NA	TRBV10-3	TRBJ1-4	CAISESTTEKLFF	TGTGCCATCAGTGAGTCGACGACGGAAAAACTGTTTTTT
NA	few	TRBV11-2	TRBJ1-1	CASSSYGGRGYNTEAFF	TGTGCCAGCAGCTCCTACGGGGGCAGGGGTTATAACACTGAAGCTTTCTTT
TRBD2	NA	TRBV5-4	TRBJ2-2	CASSPPGLAGGTTGELFF	TGTGCCAGCAGCCCGCCGGGACTAGCGGGGGGCACCACCGGGGAGCTGTTTTTT
NA	NA	TRBV7-2	TRBJ1-5	CASSLARGQPQHF	TGTGCCAGCAGCTTAGCGAGAGGGCAGCCCCAGCATTTT
NA	NA	TRBV25-1	TRBJ2-5	CASSEGGRAGETQYF	TGTGCCAGCAGTGAAGGAGGCAGGGCGGGGGAGACCCAGTACTTC
NA	NA	TRBV14	TRBJ2-1	CASSHPTKGSEQFF	TGTGCCAGCAGCCACCCTACCAAAGGGAGTGAGCAGTTCTTC
NA	NA	TRBV9	TRBJ2-3	CASSGVPTDTQYF	TGTGCCAGCAGCGGGGTACCCACAGATACGCAGTATTTT
TRBD1	NA	TRBV10-3	TRBJ1-2	CAISESKGTGGASGYTF	TGTGCCATCAGTGAGTCGAAGGGGACAGGGGGCGCGAGTGGCTACACCTTC
TRBD1	NA	TRBV6-1	TRBJ2-2	CASRPRQGVTGELFF	TGTGCCAGCAGGCCGAGACAGGGGGTGACCGGGGAGCTGTTTTTT
TRBD1	NA	TRBV4-2	TRBJ2-7	CASSQGQGRAYEQYF	TGTGCCAGCAGCCAGGGACAGGGGAGGGCCTACGAGCAGTACTTC
NA	NA	TRBV5-1	TRBJ2-7	CASSHNGNEQYF	TGCGCCAGCTCGCACAATGGGAACGAGCAGTACTTC
NA	NA	TRBV7-9	TRBJ1-4	CASSAAGVGLEKLFF	TGTGCCAGCAGCGCCGCGGGGGTGGGTCTTGAAAAACTGTTTTTT
NA	NA	TRBV7-3	TRBJ1-1	CASSLSMNTEAFF	TGTGCCAGCAGCTTAAGTATGAACACTGAAGCTTTCTTT
NA	NA	TRBV5-4	TRBJ2-6	CASSLGGNSGANVLTF	TGTGCCAGCAGCTTGGGGGGGAACTCTGGGGCCAACGTCCTGACTTTC
TRBD2	NA	TRBV11-2	TRBJ2-2	CASSQSRAGGNTGELFF	TGTGCCAGCAGCCAAAGCCGAGCGGGGGGAAACACCGGGGAGCTGTTTTTT
NA	NA	TRBV27	TRBJ1-5	CASRRSGGNQPQHF	TGTGCCAGCAGAAGAAGTGGGGGCAATCAGCCCCAGCATTTT
TRBD1	NA	TRBV29-1	TRBJ2-3	CSVTRQGADTQYF	TGCAGCGTCACAAGACAGGGAGCAGATACGCAGTATTTT
NA	NA	TRBV14	TRBJ2-1	CASSQDLARPKFF	TGTGCCAGCAGCCAAGATCTCGCTAGACCAAAGTTCTTC
TRBD1	once	TRBV7-3	TRBJ2-1	CASSSDRGSYNEQFF	TGTGCCAGCAGCTCGGACAGGGGCTCCTACAATGAGCAGTTCTTC
NA	NA	TRBV28	TRBJ2-1	CASREGGGSYNEQFF	TGTGCCAGCAGGGAGGGGGGCGGCTCCTACAATGAGCAGTTCTTC
NA	NA	TRBV4-3	TRBJ2-3	CASSQGGSRTTDTQYF	TGCGCCAGCAGCCAAGGGGGTTCCCGGACCACAGATACGCAGTATTTT
TRBD1	NA	TRBV14	TRBJ2-5	CASSQDRGETQYF	TGTGCCAGCAGCCAAGACAGGGGGGAGACCCAGTACTTC
TRBD1	few	TRBV18	TRBJ2-1	CASSPTNGQALGNEQFF	TGTGCCAGCTCACCAACGAATGGACAGGCGCTGGGCAATGAGCAGTTCTTC